This T cell receptor beta chain derives from a study of cytomegalovirus exposure and HLA in healthy donors. The study's findings and limits: Most TCR sequences were seen very rarely across donors, but some public TCRs occurred in many.

On this clone itself: Its specificity is not known.

Researchers ran the PCR with 60 Vbeta and 13 Jbeta primers. The protocol was immunoSEQ multiplex PCR, while the TCRdb copy is restricted to in-frame clones and leaves out a portion. The repertoire holds about 200,000 clones, with around three quarters as singletons. Germline lookup yields CDR1 SEHNR and CDR2 FQNEAQ (reference sequence). V gave up 1 base and J gave up 5 bases, with 4 bases separating them. The CDR3 has 12 amino acids. The sequence was collected from a young man in good health and CMV-seronegative. The chain is built from TRBV7-9 and TRBJ2-3; D gene unclear. The sample was PBMCs. As DNA, the CDR3 is TGTGCCAGCAGCTTAGGTCTAGATACGCAGTATTTT. It translates to CASSLGLDTQYF.